Detailed here is one TCR beta chain. This entry comes from a study of identical twins. From the 5' RACE reads, TCRdb called clonotypes with MiXCR, one entry per CDR3 protein. The table includes a few hundred thousand distinct CDR3 sequences, approximately 9.6% detected once. The germline CDR1 and CDR2 sequences are LGHNA and YSLEER. V dropped 3 bases and J dropped 2; count of bases not matched to a gene: 11. This CDR3 is built from 17 residues. These same records also appear under a second study, on yellow fever vaccine responses in identical twins.

The V and J genes are TRBV4-3 and TRBJ2-3, with 7 positions matching TRBD1. What was sequenced was PBMCs. This clonotype was obtained from a young woman in good health. The CDR3 region has the DNA TGCGCCAGCAGCCAGCGTTCGACAGGGAGATTCACAGATACGCAGTATTTT. This codes for CASSQRSTGRFTDTQYF.